This T cell receptor beta chain was obtained from a study of T cells in Graves' hyperthyroidism and ophthalmopathy. The overall study: Prior to any treatment, at the point of initial diagnosis, peripheral blood was collected. Study observations and caveats: A model built on 13 V-J features separated ophthalmopathy from stable hyperthyroidism. Most expanded thyroid clonotypes above 0.001 recurred in blood.

This clonotype showed up just a few times. Its antigen is currently unknown. V lost 0 bases, J lost 6 bases, and 12 bases lay in between. This CDR3 spans 15 amino acids. Germline lookup yields CDR1 SGHRS and CDR2 YFSETQ. Diagnostic decisions used clinical symptoms, serum thyroxine and TRAb, thyroid ultrasound and orbital computed tomography. Researchers amplified the TCR beta CDR3 regions from RNA transcripts. During a first-round RT-PCR of the TCR CDR3, the HTBI primer set was used. In TCRdb, the multiplex PCR reads were re-called with MiXCR into one record per CDR3 protein. The data hold about 560,000 distinct CDR3 sequences, with more than 15% observed a single time.

V is TRBV5-1 and J is TRBJ2-2; D call uncertain. Source material: blood. The TCR comes from a woman aged 25 to 39 with Graves' hyperthyroidism. The CDR3 is CASSLVGRSAGELFF. CDR3 nucleotide sequence: TGCGCCAGCAGCTTGGTTGGTAGGTCAGCCGGGGAGCTGTTTTTT.